This T cell receptor beta chain was recorded in a study of shared clonotypes between healthy human individuals. V was trimmed by 4 bases and J by 4 bases, leaving 15 bases between them. Germline-derived CDR1 and CDR2 are SGHRS and YFSETQ. The CDR3 sequence is 15 residues long. The assay was immunoSEQ multiplex PCR, and TCRdb's table has in-frame clones only and misses some. The sample contains approximately 500,000 clones, about 95% of which appear only once. The receptor's source is a woman aged 25 to 39 in good health. V usage is TRBV5-1 and J usage is TRBJ2-1; unclear D gene. The sample taken for sequencing was naive CD4+ T cells sorted from blood. Subset denoted: CD45RA+ positively selected. CDR3 amino acids: CASSDPKKAYNEQFF. The CDR3 nucleotides read TGCGCCAGCAGCGACCCTAAGAAGGCATACAATGAGCAGTTCTTC. The full variable domain, in which reference TRBV5-1 and TRBJ2-1 provide the parts outside the CDR3, is KAGVTQTPRYLIKTRGQQVTLSCSPISGHRSVSWYQQTPGQGLQFLFEYFSETQRNKGNFPGRFSGRQFSNSRSEMNVSTLELGDSALYLCASSDPKKAYNEQFFGPGTRLTVL.